This passage covers 16 T cell receptor beta chains from one sample sequenced in a study of blood T cell repertoires in COVID-19. Only in-frame clones appear in the TCRdb table, and some are missing; sequencing was by immunoSEQ multiplex PCR. This sample yields tens of thousands of clones, of which around 80% are seen a single time; roughly 10% belongs to the top ten. The specimen sequenced was peripheral blood. The source of these receptors is a man aged 55 to 70 with acute or convalescent COVID-19.

CDR3 bases: TGTGCCAGCAGCTTAGTGGCAGGGGACTATGGCTACACCTTC. It specifies CASSLVAGDYGYTF. The rearrangement links TRBV7-8 to TRBJ1-2; D perhaps matches TRBD1 (6 bases). V lost 1 base, J lost 3 bases, and 9 bases lay in between. From germline, CDR1 is SGHVS and CDR2 FQNEAQ. The CDR3 extends over 14 amino acids.

V usage is TRBV29-1 and J usage is TRBJ2-3; TRBD1 matches at 9 bases. J lost 5 bases, V lost 3 bases, and 6 bases had no gene match. CDR1 SQVTM and CDR2 ANQGSEA come from the germline V gene. This CDR3 spans 14 amino acids. The CDR3 protein is CSVEGTGLGDTQYF. The CDR3 nucleotides read TGCAGCGTTGAGGGGACAGGGCTCGGAGATACGCAGTATTTT.

This chain's CDR3 is CASSPRTVLTSGQGPYNEQFF. The CDR3, as DNA: TGTGCCAGTAGTCCTCGGACCGTCTTGACTAGCGGCCAGGGCCCGTACAATGAGCAGTTCTTC. V usage is TRBV19 and J usage is TRBJ2-1; 9 bases fit TRBD2. Trimming at V came to 5 bases and at J to 4 bases, leaving 24 bases not matched to a gene. The CDR3 loop spans 21 amino acids. CDR1 is LNHDA, CDR2 SQIVND, per germline (reference sequence).

Only a few counts were recorded for this clone. The J gene is TRBJ2-2, the V gene TRBV2; a weak D match, TRBD1 (6 bases). In germline, CDR1 is SNHLY, CDR2 FYNNEI. The CDR3 extends over 14 amino acids. Trimming left V 7 bases short and J 6 bases short, with 15 bases between. The CDR3 sequence: CASTGQPFAGELFF. CDR3 bases: TGTGCCAGCACCGGACAGCCTTTCGCCGGGGAGCTGTTTTTT.

For the CDR3, the DNA is TGTGCCTGGACAGGGACCTACGAGCAGTACTTC. Translating it yields CAWTGTYEQYF. The V gene is TRBV30, the J gene TRBJ2-7; possibly TRBD1 for D (5 bases). This CDR3 is built from 11 residues. The V end was cut by 4 bases, the J end by 2 bases, with 6 bases between. Germline CDR1 and CDR2: GTSNPN and SVGIG (reference sequence). The variable domain in full, with the rest retrieved from reference TRBV30 and TRBJ2-7, is SQTIHQWPATLVQPVGSPLSLECTVEGTSNPNLYWYRQAAGRGLQLLFYSVGIGQISSEVPQNLSASRPQDRQFILSSKKLLLSDSGFYLCAWTGTYEQYFGPGTRLTVT.

This clone was picked up a small number of times. The chain joins TRBV5-1 to TRBJ2-1, with 15 bases lining up with TRBD2. V was clipped by 4 bases and J by 5 bases; unmatched bases: 7. Germline CDR1 and CDR2: SGHRS and YFSETQ. This CDR3 spans 17 amino acids. The CDR3 DNA is TGCGCCAGCAGCGCACCGGGACTAGCGGGGGGAGACAATGAGCAGTTCTTC. This sequence encodes CASSAPGLAGGDNEQFF.

This chain uses TRBV28 with TRBJ2-7; the match to TRBD1 covers 9 bases. Germline loops: CDR1 MDHEN, CDR2 SYDVKM. V lost 7 bases to trimming and J lost 4 bases; unmatched junction nucleotides: 5. This CDR3 is 13 amino acids long. The CDR3 coding sequence is TGTGCCAGCAAAACAGGGGGCAGGTACGAGCAGTACTTC. Translated: CASKTGGRYEQYF.

V is TRBV27 and J is TRBJ2-1; 8 nucleotides line up with TRBD2. The trim removed 5 bases at V and 9 bases at J, leaving 15 bases unmatched. Germline CDR1 and CDR2: MNHEY and SMNVEV (reference sequence). The length of the CDR3 is 16 residues. The CDR3 reads CASSPTGTSVSREQFF. The DNA for the CDR3 is TGTGCCAGCAGTCCTACCGGGACTAGTGTATCTCGTGAGCAGTTCTTC.

This clone was detected a few times. The chain joins TRBV10-3 to TRBJ2-7; a weak D match, TRBD1 (6 bases). The CDR3 spans 15 residues. V dropped 4 bases and J dropped 5 bases, with 18 bases sitting between them. From germline, CDR1 is ENHRY and CDR2 SYGVKD. CDR3 residues: CAISGYLQGSNEQYF. The CDR3 bases are TGTGCCATCAGTGGGTACCTACAGGGTTCTAACGAGCAGTACTTC.

The chain couples TRBV5-1 to TRBJ2-5, with 10 bases identical to TRBD2. The V gene end was trimmed by 2 bases and the J gene end by 5 bases; junction bases not matched to a gene: 6. The CDR3 totals 15 residues. Looked up from germline, CDR1 is SGHRS and CDR2 is YFSETQ. The CDR3 nucleotides read TGCGCCAGCAGCTTTAGCGGGGGGCCGGAGGAGACCCAGTACTTC. Translating it yields CASSFSGGPEETQYF.

V usage is TRBV28 and J usage is TRBJ1-5; 11 positions agree with TRBD1. The CDR3 is 14 amino acids. V lost 6 bases and J lost 5; bases outside the gene matches: 3. The germline V gene has CDR1 MDHEN and CDR2 SYDVKM. The CDR3 loop reads CASSRGQGDQPQHF. The CDR3, as DNA: TGTGCCAGCAGCCGGGGACAGGGGGATCAGCCCCAGCATTTT.

This clone is a singleton in its sample. CDR3 bases: TGTGCCAGCAGTTTACCCACAGGGGGCGCGAATAATTCACCCCTCCACTTT. It translates to CASSLPTGGANNSPLHF. The chain employs TRBV28 and TRBJ1-6, with 9 positions matching TRBD1. The CDR3 spans 17 residues. Germline-derived CDR1 and CDR2 are MDHEN and SYDVKM. The ends lost 2 bases at V and 5 bases at J; junction bases unmatched: 7.

This clone was recorded a few times. The genes are TRBV2 and TRBJ1-2; D not resolved. Trimming removed 0 bases from V and 5 bases from J, with 13 bases in between. Germline CDR1 is SNHLY and CDR2 is FYNNEI. This CDR3 spans 15 amino acids. The DNA for the CDR3 is TGTGCCAGCAGTGAAGCAGGCAGGTTCTATTATGGCTACACCTTC. The encoded protein is CASSEAGRFYYGYTF.

This clone was seen once. V and J are TRBV10-3 and TRBJ2-4, with 16 bases lining up with TRBD2. Germline values: CDR1 ENHRY, CDR2 SYGVKD. Trimming cost V 2 bases and J 2 bases; bases outside gene matches: 18. CDR3 length: 23 amino acids. The CDR3 here is CAISEPGLSGLAGGPSSKNIQYF. The CDR3 nucleotides are TGTGCCATCAGTGAGCCCGGACTATCGGGACTAGCGGGAGGGCCGTCATCCAAAAACATTCAGTACTTC.

The chain recombines TRBV18 with TRBJ2-2; TRBD1 matches 8 bases. Germline-derived CDR1 and CDR2 are KGHSH and LQKENI. The CDR3 extends over 20 amino acids. With 4 bases clipped from V and 3 bases from J, the junction kept 19 bases outside the gene matches. The CDR3 region has the DNA TGTGCCAGCTCACGTACCCCAGCAGTTGGACAGGGTGTGCACACCGGGGAGCTGTTTTTT. Translation gives CASSRTPAVGQGVHTGELFF.

A single count supports this clone. The rearrangement joins TRBV6-2 or TRBV6-3 to TRBJ2-2; 13 bases are a match to TRBD2. V lost 5 bases and J lost 5; bases outside the gene matches: 5. Germline CDR1 MNHEY, CDR2 SVGEGT. The CDR3 spans 16 residues. The CDR3 protein is CASSRGLAGRTGELFF. Written as DNA, the CDR3 is TGTGCCAGCAGTCGGGGACTAGCGGGGCGAACCGGGGAGCTGTTTTTT.